The T cell receptor beta chain under discussion was sequenced for a study of T cell responses to AZD1222 COVID-19 vaccine. TCRdb keeps only in-frame clones here, not all; method: immunoSEQ multiplex PCR. The sample shows under 200,000 clones, 88% of them seen only once. The sequencing here drew on peripheral blood, taken 28 days after the second AZD1222 dose. The clonotype was recovered from an adult who received the AZD1222 COVID-19 vaccine.

The CDR3 DNA is TGTGCCAGCAGTTCCCGAATCGACACAGGAAACACCATATATTTT. Its protein product is CASSSRIDTGNTIYF. The chain has TRBV6-5 and TRBJ1-3; D not certain. The CDR3 is made up of 15 amino acids. Germline V gene data show CDR1 as MNHEY and CDR2 as SVGAGI. V was pared by 4 bases and J by 4 bases, with 14 bases between.